Below are 32 T cell receptor beta chains sequenced from a single sample in a study of T cells in Graves' hyperthyroidism and ophthalmopathy. RNA transcripts provided the source from which TCR beta CDR3 regions were amplified. TCR CDR3 underwent first-round RT-PCR with the HTBI primer set. TCRdb processed the multiplex PCR reads anew with MiXCR; each CDR3 protein has one entry. Of a few hundred thousand distinct CDR3 sequences listed, over 20% are singletons. The sequenced sample was blood. These receptors came from a woman between 50 and 59 years old with Graves' hyperthyroidism.

In this sample, this clonotype turned up many times. The chain joins TRBV10-3 to TRBJ2-3; D is tentatively TRBD1 or TRBD2 (5 bases each). The V and J ends lost 3 bases and 2 bases respectively, with 15 bases between them. This CDR3 has 16 amino acids. Germline V gene sequence: CDR1 ENHRY, CDR2 SYGVKD. CDR3 in DNA: TGTGCCATCAGTGATCCCGGTAGGGGACCCACAGATACGCAGTATTTT. Its protein is CAISDPGRGPTDTQYF.

This clonotype was counted ten times or more. CDR3 sequence (DNA): TGTGCCAGCAGCTTAAGTGGACTAGATACGCAGTATTTT. It codes for CASSLSGLDTQYF. The V and J genes are TRBV7-2 and TRBJ2-3; D perhaps matches TRBD2 (5 bases). Trimming took off 2 bases at V and 5 bases at J, with 8 bases between the two ends. There are 13 residues in the CDR3. In germline, CDR1 is SGHTA, CDR2 FQGNSA.

This clonotype has a handful of counts. The V call is TRBV4-1, the J call TRBJ1-3, with D unresolved. CDR3 size: 16 residues. V dropped 1 base and J dropped 8 bases, with 18 bases sitting between them. Germline V gene lookup returns CDR1 MGHRA and CDR2 YSYEKL. As DNA, the CDR3 is TGCGCCAGCAGCCAAGTGAATATGGGGTTTTTAGACACCATATATTTT. Amino acid sequence: CASSQVNMGFLDTIYF.

This clonotype has ten or more counts. The chain links TRBV5-5 to TRBJ1-2, with D unclear. Germline V lookup: CDR1 SGHKS, CDR2 YYEKEE (reference sequence). CDR3 length: 15 residues. Trimming removed 1 base at V and 2 bases at J, with 12 bases between. The CDR3: CASSLRDLGNYGYTF. In nucleotides, the CDR3 is TGTGCCAGCAGCTTGCGTGATTTGGGAAACTATGGCTACACCTTC.

This clonotype was picked up many times. The J gene is TRBJ1-1, the V gene TRBV11-2; tentatively, D is TRBD1 (6 bases). The V end lost 6 bases, the J end lost 6 bases, and 17 bases lay between the germline ends. Germline V gene data show CDR1 as SGHAT and CDR2 as FQNNGV. The CDR3 has 14 amino acids. The CDR3 is CASRVTGRGAEAFF. The CDR3 bases are TGTGCCAGCAGGGTAACAGGGAGGGGAGCTGAAGCTTTCTTT.

This clonotype came up many times. The genes are TRBV2 and TRBJ1-2; D remains ambiguous. The CDR3 covers 14 residues. From germline, CDR1 is SNHLY and CDR2 FYNNEI. With 1 base removed from V and 8 bases from J, the gap between germline ends came to 14 bases. Written as DNA, the CDR3 is TGTGCCAGCAGTGAAGGTACTCGACGGCCCGGCTACACCTTC. Translating it yields CASSEGTRRPGYTF.

V usage is TRBV2 and J usage is TRBJ2-7, with D perhaps TRBD1 (5 bases). The germline V gene has CDR1 SNHLY and CDR2 FYNNEI. There are 16 residues in the CDR3. Between the trimmed V and J ends, which lost 6 bases and 0 bases, there was a span of 18 bases. DNA of the CDR3: TGTGCCAGCAGCCAAGTTGCTACAGGCAGCTCCTACGAGCAGTACTTC. This gives the protein CASSQVATGSSYEQYF.

The gene calls are TRBV5-1 and TRBJ1-2; D perhaps matches TRBD1 (6 bases). The CDR3 is made up of 15 amino acids. The germline CDR1 and CDR2 sequences are SGHRS and YFSETQ. V shed 0 bases and J shed 4 bases, with 13 bases lying between them. This CDR3 reads CASSLEGGLSYGYTF. The DNA of the CDR3 is TGCGCCAGCAGCTTGGAGGGGGGACTGAGCTATGGCTACACCTTC.

Regarding this clonotype: Mismatch with germline at one junction end may stem from a read error. The chain couples TRBV19 to TRBJ2-1; 10 bases agree with TRBD1. There are 15 residues in the CDR3. CDR1 and CDR2 from the germline V gene are LNHDA and SQIVND (reference sequence). The CDR3 spells CASSGDRGSYNEQLF. Here the CDR3 DNA reads TGTGCCAGTAGTGGGGACAGGGGCAGCTACAATGAGCAGCTCTTC.

This clonotype was observed at least ten times. This rearrangement joins TRBV4-1 to TRBJ2-5, with 10 bases aligning to TRBD2. With 1 base clipped from V and 5 bases from J, the junction kept 7 bases outside the gene matches. The CDR3 length is 16 residues. Germline V gene lookup returns CDR1 MGHRA and CDR2 YSYEKL. In DNA form, the CDR3 reads TGCGCCAGCAGCCAAGGGGAGCGGGGGGGCGAGGAGACCCAGTACTTC. Protein sequence: CASSQGERGGEETQYF.

Here the CDR3 reads CASSLVPGRHNSPLHF. The CDR3 DNA sequence: TGTGCCAGCAGCTTGGTTCCGGGACGGCATAATTCACCCCTCCACTTT. The J gene is TRBJ1-6, the V gene TRBV5-6; perhaps TRBD1 as D (5 bases). The germline V gene encodes CDR1 SGHDT and CDR2 YYEEEE. V gave up 0 bases and J gave up 5 bases, with 12 bases separating them. The CDR3 covers 16 residues.

In this sample, this clonotype turned up a few times. This chain connects TRBV12-3 or TRBV12-4 to TRBJ2-3; D ambiguous. This CDR3 is built from 14 residues. V was clipped by 3 bases and J by 2 bases, with 9 bases between them. CDR3 loop: CASSFTPSTDTQYF. CDR3 in DNA: TGTGCCAGCAGTTTTACGCCGTCCACAGATACGCAGTATTTT.

This clonotype appeared a few times. This sequence joins TRBV6-5 and TRBJ2-7; 8 bases map to TRBD1. The germline V gene has CDR1 MNHEY and CDR2 SVGAGI. V was pared by 3 bases and J by 5 bases, with 12 bases of the junction left unmatched. The CDR3 covers 16 residues. Here the CDR3 reads CASSYLDRGERNEQYF. The CDR3 DNA reads TGTGCCAGCAGTTATCTCGACAGGGGAGAGCGGAACGAGCAGTACTTC.

This clonotype has a handful of counts. This chain uses TRBV5-6 with TRBJ1-5; the D gene is possibly TRBD1 (6 bases). Trimming removed 2 bases at V and 3 bases at J, with 15 bases between. The CDR3 loop spans 16 amino acids. In germline, CDR1 is SGHDT, CDR2 YYEEEE. The CDR3 here is CASSFGSQGPNQPQHF. The DNA for the CDR3 is TGTGCCAGCAGCTTCGGATCACAGGGTCCCAATCAGCCCCAGCATTTT.

This clonotype appeared many times. In DNA, the CDR3 is TGTGCCAGCTCAAGGGGACAGGGCCTTAACTATGGCTACACCTTC. It translates to CASSRGQGLNYGYTF. The V and J genes are TRBV18 and TRBJ1-2, with TRBD1 matching over 9 bases. This CDR3 spans 15 amino acids. With 5 bases clipped from V and 1 base from J, the junction kept 5 bases outside the gene matches. Germline-derived CDR1 and CDR2 are KGHSH and LQKENI.

This clonotype was seen a few times. The chain combines TRBV4-1 with TRBJ1-1; the D gene is possibly TRBD1 (5 bases). The CDR3 has 14 residues. CDR1 is MGHRA, CDR2 YSYEKL, per germline. Trimming left V 6 bases short and J 3 bases short, with 14 bases between. DNA for the CDR3: TGCGCCAGCAGACCCCCCTGGGGCGACACTGAAGCTTTCTTT. Protein sequence: CASRPPWGDTEAFF.

Only a few counts were recorded for this clonotype. The chain uses TRBV4-1 and TRBJ2-5, with 8 bases fitting TRBD1. The CDR3 contains 16 residues. The germline gives CDR1 MGHRA, CDR2 YSYEKL. V gave up 3 bases and J gave up 2 bases; unmatched junction bases: 8. The CDR3 coding sequence is TGCGCCAGCAGCCACCCCACAGGGGGACGGCAAGAGACCCAGTACTTC. Translating gives CASSHPTGGRQETQYF.

This clonotype was found many times. A single base separates this from a much larger clone, so it may be a read error. The V call is TRBV2, the J call TRBJ2-2, with a possible D match to TRBD1 (6 bases). The V and J ends lost 1 base and 6 bases respectively, with 12 bases between them. The germline V gene has CDR1 SNHLY and CDR2 FYNNEI. The CDR3 extends over 15 amino acids. The CDR3 DNA sequence: TGTGCCAGCAGTGAAGGGGTCAGACAGGCCGGGGAGCTGTTTTTT. The encoded protein is CASSEGVRQAGELFF.

This clonotype appeared a few times. The V call is TRBV28, the J call TRBJ1-5; no definite D call. The CDR3 extends over 14 amino acids. Looked up from germline, CDR1 is MDHEN and CDR2 is SYDVKM. Trimming cost V 7 bases and J 0 bases, with 10 bases left between them. CDR3 protein: CASTSGYSNQPQHF. The CDR3 nucleotides are TGTGCCAGCACCTCGGGGTATAGCAATCAGCCCCAGCATTTT.

This clonotype was seen repeatedly, ten times or more. The genes are TRBV27 and TRBJ2-1; TRBD1 might be the D (6 bases). Germline CDR1 and CDR2: MNHEY and SMNVEV (reference sequence). V was trimmed by 5 bases and J by 6 bases, leaving 20 bases between them. This CDR3 has 16 residues. The CDR3 spells CASSQRTLNRVNEQFF. The CDR3 region has the DNA TGTGCCAGCAGTCAACGGACACTAAACAGGGTCAATGAGCAGTTCTTC.

The chain combines TRBV6-2 or TRBV6-3 with TRBJ2-5, with a tentative D call TRBD2 (6 bases). The V and J ends lost 3 bases and 4 bases respectively, with 12 bases between them. This CDR3 has 14 amino acids. Germline V lookup: CDR1 MNHEY, CDR2 SVGEGT. The CDR3: CASSYGGDGETQYF. As DNA, the CDR3 is TGTGCCAGCAGTTATGGCGGGGACGGAGAGACCCAGTACTTC.

This clonotype was recorded many times. The chain joins TRBV2 to TRBJ1-1; D is unresolved. Germline loops: CDR1 SNHLY, CDR2 FYNNEI. V gave up 5 bases and J gave up 2 bases, with 9 bases separating them. The CDR3 loop spans 13 amino acids. This CDR3 reads CASSKAPNTEAFF. The CDR3 coding sequence is TGTGCCAGCAGTAAGGCCCCAAACACTGAAGCTTTCTTT.

The rearrangement links TRBV10-3 to TRBJ2-1; 7 bases fit TRBD2. The germline V gene has CDR1 ENHRY and CDR2 SYGVKD. With 6 bases clipped from V and 0 bases from J, the junction kept 5 bases outside the gene matches. The CDR3 length is 15 residues. CDR3: CAISSLALSYNEQFF. The CDR3 nucleotides are TGTGCCATCAGCTCACTAGCGCTCTCCTACAATGAGCAGTTCTTC.

To note about this clonotype: Since a much larger clone is just one base distant, this may be a read error. CDR3 DNA sequence: TGTGCCAGCAGGCCCGACAGGGGAGGATCTGAAAAACTGCTTTTT. Protein product: CASRPDRGGSEKLLF. The V gene is TRBV12-3 or TRBV12-4, the J gene TRBJ1-4, with 8 nucleotides matching TRBD1. This CDR3 region has 15 residues.

In the case of this clonotype: This may arise from a read error, as a much more abundant clone is one base away. V usage is TRBV29-1 and J usage is TRBJ2-1; 9 bases map to TRBD2. This CDR3 has 14 amino acids. From germline, CDR1 is SQVTM and CDR2 ANQGSEA. V gave up 3 bases and J gave up 8 bases; unmatched junction bases: 8. In DNA form, the CDR3 reads TGCAGCGTTGAGGTCGCGGGGGGGGGGGATGAGCAGTTCTTC. It yields the protein CSVEVAGGGDEQFF.

The J gene is TRBJ2-3, the V gene TRBV28; 11 bases fit TRBD2. CDR3 length: 18 amino acids. With 6 bases clipped from V and 6 bases from J, the junction kept 17 bases outside the gene matches. The germline V gene encodes CDR1 MDHEN and CDR2 SYDVKM. The CDR3 reads CASSSGTSGSLSLDTQYF. DNA for the CDR3: TGTGCCAGCAGCTCCGGGACTAGCGGTTCCCTTTCCCTCGATACGCAGTATTTT.

Many counts were recorded for this clonotype. This rearrangement joins TRBV12-3 or TRBV12-4 to TRBJ2-1; 11 bases are shared with TRBD2. The CDR3 runs 13 residues. The J segment lost 10 bases and the V segment lost 7 bases, leaving 6 bases of the junction unmatched. The CDR3 loop reads CASTLAGGEEQFF. The CDR3 DNA reads TGTGCCAGCACCCTAGCGGGAGGAGAGGAGCAGTTCTTC.

This clonotype was observed many times. The chain links TRBV30 to TRBJ2-7; 7 bases match TRBD2. The CDR3 is 12 residues long. CDR1 GTSNPN and CDR2 SVGIG come from the germline V gene (reference sequence). V lost 3 bases and J lost 4; bases outside the gene matches: 3. CDR3 DNA: TGTGCCTGGAGGAGGGAGGGGTACGAGCAGTACTTC. Protein sequence: CAWRREGYEQYF.

The gene calls are TRBV3-1 and TRBJ2-4; D is undetermined. The CDR3 is 15 amino acids. The V gene's germline CDR1 is LGHDT and CDR2 YNNKEL (reference sequence). The ends were cut back, 0 bases at V and 0 bases at J, with 6 bases in the middle. The CDR3 spells CASSQEEIAKNIQYF. CDR3 nucleotide sequence: TGTGCCAGCAGCCAAGAAGAGATAGCCAAAAACATTCAGTACTTC.

This clonotype was found many times. This chain connects TRBV20-1 to TRBJ2-7; D is uncertain. In germline, CDR1 is DFQATT, CDR2 SNEGSKA (reference sequence). The CDR3 has 11 amino acids. V was trimmed by 6 bases and J by 9 bases, leaving 15 bases between them. The CDR3 nucleotides are TGCAGTGCCAGCAATGCCCAGACGCAGTACTTC. This translates into CSASNAQTQYF.

There are a few counts of this clonotype. This sequence joins TRBV27 and TRBJ2-5, with 9 bases aligning to TRBD1. CDR3 length: 13 amino acids. V was pared by 5 bases and J by 13 bases, with 11 bases of the junction left unmatched. The germline CDR1 and CDR2 sequences are MNHEY and SMNVEV (reference sequence). The CDR3 DNA is TGTGCCAGCAGTACACAGACAGGGGGTCGTTCGTACTTC. Its protein is CASSTQTGGRSYF.

The chain is built from TRBV2 and TRBJ1-2; TRBD1 is a possible D gene (6 bases). V lost 6 bases and J lost 3, with 11 bases in between. Germline V gene sequence: CDR1 SNHLY, CDR2 FYNNEI. CDR3 length: 13 amino acids. The DNA of the CDR3 is TGTGCCAGCAGCGGGACACTAGACTATGGCTACACCTTC. Translated: CASSGTLDYGYTF.